This T cell receptor beta chain was sequenced for a study of blood T cells in healthy people across ages (dated by TCRdb to between 2014 and 2016). Regarding the study in general: In model experiments, roughly one uniquely barcoded TCR beta cDNA molecule per two T cells was captured by template switching. Using deep sequencing normalized with unique cDNA molecular identifiers, the study measured how TCR beta repertoire diversity changes with age. The donors were split into four age groups: young (average 16 years), middle-aged (39), aged (over 55) and long-lived (roughly 77). To avoid experimental bias, donors of different ages were randomly spread across the sequencing lanes. The study analyzed two additional independent replicas of 1 million unique cDNA reads from the same blood draw for two donors, one aged 18 to 29 and one aged 80 or older.

The protocol used for the library was 5' RACE. Sequencing took place on an Illumina HiSeq 2500. A second PCR of about 7 to 12 cycles was run with a J-beta primer mix and a sample-barcoded 5' primer. A unique molecular identifier was introduced onto each TCR beta cDNA molecule by a template-switch 5' adaptor carrying 12 random nucleotides. At least 2.5 million CDR3-containing paired-end reads were obtained from each sample. The Mint cDNA synthesis kit, primed by a TRBC-specific oligonucleotide, was used to synthesize first-strand cDNA from all RNA. After uracil-DNA glycosylase treatment, a first 18-cycle PCR used universal primers M1SS and BC2_uni_R on all cDNA. The authors processed their data as follows. For normalization, 1 million high-quality reads were randomly selected from each sample, with every read carrying a distinct molecular identifier. Instead of being binned into consensus sequences, reads that shared molecular identifiers were thrown out. MiTCR, with a Q25 quality threshold and the strictest error-elimination algorithm, was used for CDR3 identification, clonotype clustering and error correction. Lower-bound total TCR beta diversity was estimated with a nonparametric unseen species model using Euler transformation. TCRdb reanalyzed the raw reads on its own, using fastp at Q25 for trimming and MiXCR for clone calling, and kept in-frame beta chains. Rows are combined by CDR3 protein, so each entry shows the most common genes and DNA. TCRdb's processing, not the authors' own work, is the source of the V and J calls. The sample profile shows approximately 800,000 distinct CDR3 sequences; 53% of them were found once. The top ten clonotypes cover 40% to 50% of the sample.

General conclusions and limits of the study: There was a strong correlation between observed TCR beta diversity and the percentage of naive T cells measured by flow cytometry. Compared with the aged group, the long-lived group had more naive CD4+ T cells, fewer expanded clones and increased TCR diversity, a pattern suggesting age selection. Because the CMV infection status of the donors was unknown, age-related changes in expanded clonotypes may potentially have been confounded. As age increased, observed TCR beta diversity per million T cells dropped in a roughly linear way, and a significant reduction was already evident by age about 40. Estimates of total diversity based on one million sequenced T cells were regarded as lower bounds and as underestimates. Because profiling used bulk unsorted PBMCs, naive and antigen-experienced compartments could not be compared conclusively.

Turning to this clonotype: Its antigen target is currently unknown. No base quality values were provided; no much bigger clone lies one nucleotide off.

Donors were a few dozen systemically healthy Caucasian individuals from Russia aged roughly 6 to 90 years. Approximately 9.3 milliliters of peripheral blood were collected from each donor into EDTA-treated Vacutainer tubes. PBMCs were isolated by Ficoll-Paque density-gradient centrifugation, with at least 7 million obtained per sample. Trizol reagent was used to extract total RNA from PBMCs, with at least 5 micrograms per sample. The percentages of naive CD45RAhigh/CD27high T cells were determined by flow cytometry on a PBMC aliquot from every donor. Sequences were obtained from blood. The sequence derives from a man aged 80 or over in good health.

CDR3 loop: CASSQGTGGLSNEKLFF. The base sequence is TGTGCCAGCAGCCAAGGGACAGGGGGGCTGTCTAATGAAAAACTGTTTTTT. The chain joins TRBV3-1 to TRBJ1-4; TRBD1 fits 10 bases in the junction. For this chain, trimming is 1 base at the V end and 3 bases at the J end, and the number of junction bases without a gene match is 5. CDR1 LGHDT and CDR2 YNNKEL were looked up in the germline V gene (reference sequence). The CDR3 starts with the cysteine, ends with the phenylalanine, and has 17 residues. The sequence is cut down to CDR3 DNA, 51 bases in frame from base 1.